What follows is one T cell receptor beta chain and its context. Clones were read by immunoSEQ multiplex PCR, and TCRdb kept only the in-frame ones, dropping some. The sample includes about 390,000 clones, around nine tenths seen only once; the top ten take roughly a tenth. This entry is derived from a study of blood T cell repertoires in COVID-19. The V gene end was trimmed by 4 bases and the J gene end by 5 bases; junction bases not matched to a gene: 5. Germline V gene lookup returns CDR1 SNHLY and CDR2 FYNNEI. The CDR3 loop spans 14 amino acids. Which cohort a participant joined came from the clinical history participants gave.

The chain employs TRBV2 and TRBJ1-5; 7 bases align to TRBD1. The source material was PBMCs or T cells enriched from blood (not recorded which). This sequence was found in a woman aged 45 to 65 who had recovered from COVID-19. CDR3: CASSGRGLDQPQHF. The DNA for the CDR3 is TGTGCCAGCAGTGGCAGGGGGTTAGATCAGCCCCAGCATTTT. Drawing the rest from reference TRBV2 and TRBJ1-5, the complete variable domain is EPEVTQTPSHQVTQMGQEVILRCVPISNHLYFYWYRQILGQKVEFLVSFYNNEISEKSEIFDDQFSVERPDGSNFTLKIRSTKLEDSAMYFCASSGRGLDQPQHFGDGTRLSIL.